Detailed here is one T cell receptor (beta chain). Its specificity is unknown. This entry comes from a study of cytomegalovirus exposure and HLA in healthy donors. Overall study findings and caveats: An Asian-associated ancestry cluster reportedly showed fewer N-insertions than the roughly 700-donor mean in a later analysis.

The PCR contained 60 Vbeta and 13 Jbeta primers. The assay was immunoSEQ multiplex PCR, and TCRdb's table has in-frame clones only and misses some. This sample's table has 95,000 to 110,000 clones. The CDR3 totals 16 residues. The junction had 8 bases not matched to a gene; V was cut back by 3 bases and J by 3 bases. CDR1 is KGHSH, CDR2 LQKENI, per germline. The clonotype originates from a man in his forties or fifties in good health and CMV-seronegative. The sequenced sample was PBMCs. V and J are TRBV18 and TRBJ1-1; TRBD1 agrees at 9 bases. The CDR3 loop is CASSPRRQGVYTEAFF. Here the CDR3 DNA reads TGTGCCAGCTCACCGCGGAGACAGGGGGTCTACACTGAAGCTTTCTTT.